This T cell receptor (beta chain) was documented in a study of CD8+CD57+ T cells in acquired aplastic anemia. For this clonotype: The antigen is not known.

CD8+CD57+ cell expansion had been shown by flow cytometry in patients chosen for sequencing. The cohort consisted entirely of patients having severe acquired aplastic anemia. At blood sampling, none of the patients had yet received therapy. The CDR3 has 11 residues. Germline-derived CDR1 and CDR2 are LNHDA and SQIVND (reference sequence). Trimming pared 3 bases from V and 9 bases from J, leaving 9 bases between. General study points: Common to patients and controls were twenty-nine CD8+ CDR3 sequences. Statistical testing detected no significant gap in CD8+ Simpson's diversity between patients and controls.

Using genomic DNA as the template, TCR beta VDJ and CDR3 profiling was carried out. One entry per CDR3 protein, called by TCRdb with MiXCR from the reads. The sample includes about 120,000 distinct CDR3 sequences, under 65% of them seen just once. This sequence originates from a human donor with aplastic anemia. Input material: sorted CD4+, CD8+, or CD8+CD57+ T cells (not recorded which) from PBMCs. The chain combines TRBV19 with TRBJ2-7; D is perhaps TRBD1 or TRBD2 (5 bases each). CDR3 region: CASSMGERQYF. CDR3 in DNA: TGTGCCAGTAGTATGGGGGAGCGGCAGTACTTC.